The 5 T cell receptor beta chains listed next were all sequenced from one sample in a study of T cell repertoires in cytomegalovirus infection. MiXCR, run by TCRdb on the reads, gives a single entry per CDR3 protein. Of hundreds of thousands of distinct CDR3 sequences detected, 20% to 30% appear once; the ten largest clones hold 6.5% to 10%. The specimen was CD8+ T cells from PBMCs. These TCRs come from a human donor in good health (CMV status not recorded). Some clones in this sample may be carry-over from other donors' samples.

This clonotype was seen many times. The CDR3 DNA reads TGTGCCAGCAGTTTAGGGTCCCCCAGGGTAAAGGAGCAGTTCTTC. Its translation: CASSLGSPRVKEQFF. The V call is TRBV12-3 or TRBV12-4, the J call TRBJ2-1; TRBD1 is a possible D gene (5 bases). The CDR3 has 15 residues. V lost 1 base, J lost 10 bases, and 17 bases lay in between.

This clonotype was detected a few times. A read error may be the cause here, since a much bigger clone is one base away. The rearrangement joins TRBV7-6 to TRBJ2-7, with a possible D match to TRBD1 (6 bases). This CDR3 region has 11 residues. Per the germline V gene, CDR1 is SGHVS and CDR2 is FNYEAQ. The CDR3 protein is CVSSLVGQWNF. CDR3 nucleotides: TGTGTCAGCAGCTTAGTCGGACAGTGGAACTTC.

This chain connects TRBV11-2 to TRBJ2-7, with D perhaps matching TRBD1 (6 bases). Germline V CDR1 and CDR2: SGHAT, FQNNGV. The CDR3 loop spans 14 amino acids. V was cut by 6 bases and J by 4 bases, with 16 bases left in between. The CDR3 spells CASRDQAQGYEQYF. The CDR3 DNA is TGTGCCAGCAGAGATCAGGCACAGGGTTACGAGCAGTACTTC. The full variable domain, rest sourced from reference TRBV11-2 and TRBJ2-7, is EAGVAQSPRYKIIEKRQSVAFWCNPISGHATLYWYQQILGQGPKLLIQFQNNGVVDDSQLPKDRFSAERLKGVDSTLKIQPAKLEDSAVYLCASRDQAQGYEQYFGPGTRLTVT.

This clonotype was recorded once. The CDR3 spells CASSLVVRSNQPQHF. The CDR3 DNA is TGTGCCAGCAGCTTGGTCGTTCGGAGCAATCAGCCCCAGCATTTT. The J gene is TRBJ1-5, the V gene TRBV5-5; no clear D gene. The germline V gene has CDR1 SGHKS and CDR2 YYEKEE (reference sequence). The CDR3 extends over 15 amino acids. V was shortened by 0 bases and J by 1 base, with 8 bases between the two germline ends.

This clonotype was counted a few times. This chain uses TRBV12-5 with TRBJ2-1, with no clear D. This CDR3 spans 13 amino acids. Germline CDR1 LGHNT, CDR2 FRNRAP. V gave up 1 base and J gave up 7 bases, with 8 bases separating them. CDR3 sequence: CASGLGPPNEQFF. Here the CDR3 DNA reads TGTGCTAGTGGTTTGGGTCCGCCGAATGAGCAGTTCTTC.